The sequence of this TCR beta chain was determined in a study of tumor and adjacent non-tumor tissue in lung cancer. The study, taken as a whole, reports: Shorter survival was associated with higher TCR diversity in tumors. TCR diversity was significantly greater in tumor than normal lung tissue.

Note on this clonotype: No antigen is known for it.

No cell sorting was done before RNA was extracted from the tissue. Between August and November 2014, newly diagnosed, chemotherapy-naive lung cancer patients underwent thoracic surgery in China. Three rounds of nested PCR, following a modified ARM-PCR protocol, produced the TCRbeta library. One entry per CDR3 protein results from TCRdb running MiXCR on the multiplex PCR reads. The table shows approximately 120,000 distinct CDR3 sequences, with 75% occurring only once. V was clipped by 5 bases and J by 8 bases, with 16 bases between them. In germline, CDR1 is SGHTA, CDR2 FQGNSA. CDR3 size: 15 residues.

This chain joins TRBV7-2 and TRBJ1-6, with TRBD1 as a possible D gene (5 bases). Sequencing was performed on lung tumor tissue. This sequence originates from a woman aged 55-69 years with non-small cell lung cancer. As DNA, the CDR3 is TGTGCCAGCAGCCCACGGTCACAGGCCTATTCACCCCTCCACTTT. Residues: CASSPRSQAYSPLHF.